This TCR beta chain was identified in a study of T cell repertoires in cytomegalovirus infection. Study information: In the study, CMV epitopes included recently identified HLA-C-restricted and well-studied HLA-B-restricted ones. CMV infection together with matching HLA type was indicated by public TCR beta signatures. Study results and caveats: Predominance within the ex vivo response was attributable to HLA-C-restricted CMV-specific TCR beta clonotypes. Cumulative frequency of public TCR beta families picked out carriers of CMV plus the relevant HLA.

A few counts support this clonotype. What it binds is not known. The CDR3 sequence is 15 residues long. Trimming removed 3 bases at V and 2 bases at J, with 14 bases between. Germline V gene sequence: CDR1 SGHVS, CDR2 FQNEAQ. Each CDR3 protein gets one entry after TCRdb re-called the reads with MiXCR. The table shows roughly 340,000 distinct CDR3 sequences, with 25% to 30% occurring only once. The V call is TRBV7-8, the J call TRBJ2-7; D may be TRBD1 (7 bases). This clonotype was obtained from a human donor in good health (CMV status not recorded). Some clones in this sample may be carry-over from other donors' samples. This specimen consisted of cultured PBMCs, obtained from culture after CMV antigen stimulation. The CDR3 region is CASSFQTGTPYEQYF. The CDR3 DNA sequence: TGTGCCAGCAGCTTCCAGACAGGGACTCCCTACGAGCAGTACTTC.